The 30 T cell receptor beta chains presented below share a single source sample, sequenced in a study of cytomegalovirus exposure and HLA in healthy donors. PCR primers comprised 60 Vbeta and 13 Jbeta primers. This table comes from immunoSEQ multiplex PCR, and its TCRdb copy is limited to in-frame clones, with some not included. Listed are 85,000 to 110,000 clones; approximately 3.7% falls within the top ten. Sequenced input: PBMCs. All receptors derive from a man aged 35-49 years in good health and CMV-seronegative.

The rearrangement joins TRBV19 to TRBJ2-1, with D possibly being TRBD1 (6 bases). The CDR3 contains 17 residues. V dropped 4 bases and J dropped 0 bases, with 16 bases sitting between them. From germline, CDR1 is LNHDA and CDR2 SQIVND (reference sequence). This CDR3 reads CASSNPGQGISYNEQFF. DNA for the CDR3: TGTGCCAGTAGTAACCCGGGTCAGGGGATCTCCTACAATGAGCAGTTCTTC.

The chain combines TRBV5-6 with TRBJ1-1; weak D call: TRBD1 (5 bases). The length of the CDR3 is 14 residues. With 2 bases removed from V and 6 bases from J, the gap between germline ends came to 14 bases. Germline lookup yields CDR1 SGHDT and CDR2 YYEEEE. The CDR3 sequence is CASSFGVGGAEAFF. As DNA, the CDR3 is TGTGCCAGCAGCTTTGGGGTTGGGGGGGCTGAAGCTTTCTTT.

The chain joins TRBV27 to TRBJ2-7; D not resolved. The CDR3 has 14 amino acids. Germline CDR1 MNHEY, CDR2 SMNVEV (reference sequence). Trimming cost V 5 bases and J 5 bases, with 16 bases left between them. CDR3 coding DNA: TGTGCCAGCAGTACGACCCGGGTTCGGGACGAGCAGTACTTC. This translates into CASSTTRVRDEQYF.

The CDR3 DNA follows: TGTGCTAGTGGTCGGGACAGAACCTACGAGCAGTACTTC. Translated: CASGRDRTYEQYF. This chain joins TRBV12-5 and TRBJ2-7; 7 bases line up with TRBD1. Losses at the gene ends were 5 bases for V and 2 bases for J; bases not matched to a gene: 3. This CDR3 has 13 residues. Germline loops: CDR1 LGHNT, CDR2 FRNRAP.

This chain links TRBV27 with TRBJ2-4; the D gene is possibly TRBD2 (5 bases). This CDR3 region has 16 residues. In germline, CDR1 is MNHEY, CDR2 SMNVEV (reference sequence). Trimming removed 6 bases at V and 1 base at J, with 16 bases between. CDR3 nucleotide sequence: TGTGCCAGCAGCCTTCTAGCAAGATGGGCCAAAAACATTCAGTACTTC. This sequence encodes CASSLLARWAKNIQYF.

The chain combines TRBV5-1 with TRBJ1-1; TRBD1 agrees at 9 bases. This CDR3 is built from 15 residues. Losses at the gene ends were 4 bases for V and 4 bases for J; bases not matched to a gene: 8. Germline V lookup: CDR1 SGHRS, CDR2 YFSETQ. The CDR3 nucleotides are TGCGCCAGCAGCCCCCGGACAGGGGCAACCACTGAAGCTTTCTTT. This gives the protein CASSPRTGATTEAFF. The whole variable domain, remainder taken from reference TRBV5-1 and TRBJ1-1, is KAGVTQTPRYLIKTRGQQVTLSCSPISGHRSVSWYQQTPGQGLQFLFEYFSETQRNKGNFPGRFSGRQFSNSRSEMNVSTLELGDSALYLCASSPRTGATTEAFFGQGTRLTVV.

The chain links TRBV5-4 to TRBJ1-4; D unclear. Germline CDR1 is SGHNT and CDR2 is YYREEE (reference sequence). The CDR3 has 13 amino acids. Trimming pared 0 bases from V and 8 bases from J, leaving 8 bases between. The CDR3: CASSLAREEKLFF. The CDR3, as DNA: TGTGCCAGCAGCTTGGCGAGGGAGGAAAAACTGTTTTTT.

The rearrangement links TRBV5-4 to TRBJ2-2, with D possibly matching TRBD2 (5 bases). The CDR3 covers 15 residues. Deletions cut 3 bases from V and 1 base from J, with 10 bases between. Germline V gene data show CDR1 as SGHNT and CDR2 as YYREEE (reference sequence). This CDR3 reads CASSSTGLNTGELFF. CDR3 DNA sequence: TGTGCCAGCAGCTCGACCGGACTGAACACCGGGGAGCTGTTTTTT.

This chain uses TRBV28 with TRBJ1-2; tentatively, D is TRBD1 (6 bases). This CDR3 spans 11 amino acids. Trimming cost V 5 bases and J 5 bases, with 6 bases left between them. The V gene's germline CDR1 is MDHEN and CDR2 SYDVKM. As DNA, the CDR3 is TGTGCCAGCAGTCAGGGGTATGGCTACACCTTC. As protein: CASSQGYGYTF.

This chain connects TRBV5-8 to TRBJ1-5; 7 positions agree with TRBD1. CDR1 and CDR2 from the germline V gene are SGHTS and YDEGEE. This CDR3 region has 15 residues. J lost 6 bases, V lost 4 bases, and 10 bases had no gene match. CDR3 protein: CASSHRGLDFQPQHF. CDR3 DNA: TGTGCCAGCAGCCACAGGGGCTTGGATTTTCAGCCCCAGCATTTT.

The chain joins TRBV28 to TRBJ1-4; 11 bases fit TRBD1. Germline trimming cut 2 bases from V and 0 bases from J; bases unmatched to any gene: 2. The CDR3 has 17 residues. Germline lookup yields CDR1 MDHEN and CDR2 SYDVKM. CDR3 nucleotide sequence: TGTGCCAGCAGTTTACCGGGACAGGGGGCAACTAATGAAAAACTGTTTTTT. It specifies CASSLPGQGATNEKLFF.

The chain links TRBV5-8 to TRBJ1-2; D is undetermined. This CDR3 comprises 14 residues. Trimming shortened V by 0 bases and J by 4 bases, and 10 bases separated the two germline ends. Looked up from germline, CDR1 is SGHTS and CDR2 is YDEGEE. CDR3 in DNA: TGTGCCAGCAGCTTGGAGAGGGCCTCCTATGGCTACACCTTC. Protein product: CASSLERASYGYTF.

V usage is TRBV5-5 and J usage is TRBJ2-7; 9 bases are shared with TRBD1. The CDR3 length is 14 residues. V gave up 3 bases and J gave up 10 bases; unmatched junction bases: 11. CDR1 is SGHKS and CDR2 is YYEKEE in the germline V gene (reference sequence). CDR3 residues: CASSSTGQGIDQYF. The DNA for the CDR3 is TGTGCCAGCAGCTCCACGGGACAGGGTATTGATCAGTACTTC.

V and J are TRBV25-1 and TRBJ2-2, with TRBD2 matching over 11 bases. The CDR3 length is 16 residues. The V segment lost 4 bases and the J segment 5 bases; nucleotides outside the gene matches: 6. CDR1 MGHDK and CDR2 SYGVNS come from the germline V gene. The CDR3 DNA is TGTGCCAGCAGTGTAACTAGCGGGAGATCAACCGGGGAGCTGTTTTTT. Translating it yields CASSVTSGRSTGELFF.

This clone ranks as medium-sized in terms of frequency. The chain couples TRBV4-3 to TRBJ1-2; the D gene is possibly TRBD1 (5 bases). The V end was cut by 0 bases, the J end by 8 bases, with 16 bases between. The CDR3 covers 15 residues. Germline V gives CDR1 LGHNA, CDR2 YSLEER. Here the CDR3 DNA reads TGCGCCAGCAGCCAAGATCTTCATGGCGGGGGAGGCTACACCTTC. Its protein product is CASSQDLHGGGGYTF.

This chain uses TRBV30 with TRBJ1-1; 7 nucleotides match TRBD1. The CDR3 extends over 11 amino acids. Germline V gene data show CDR1 as GTSNPN and CDR2 as SVGIG (reference sequence). The CDR3 DNA reads TGTGCTTGCAGGGGGTATACTGAAGCTTTCTTT. Translating gives CACRGYTEAFF.

This chain uses TRBV18 with TRBJ2-7; TRBD1 agrees at 10 bases. The germline V gene has CDR1 KGHSH and CDR2 LQKENI. The CDR3 has 14 residues. V was clipped by 5 bases and J by 1 base; unmatched bases: 2. CDR3 protein: CASSGQGGSYEQYF. The CDR3, as DNA: TGTGCCAGCTCAGGACAGGGGGGATCCTACGAGCAGTACTTC.

The chain joins TRBV5-1 to TRBJ2-1, with 7 bases fitting TRBD1. The CDR3 totals 14 residues. V was pared by 6 bases and J by 4 bases, with 7 bases of the junction left unmatched. Germline CDR1 SGHRS, CDR2 YFSETQ. In nucleotides, the CDR3 is TGCGCCAGCACCTGGACAGGAGATTACAATGAGCAGTTCTTC. This gives the protein CASTWTGDYNEQFF.

For this clone: Other DNA sequences within the sample encode an identical CDR3. This chain uses TRBV11-2 with TRBJ1-1; D not resolved. This CDR3 has 15 amino acids. V lost 0 bases, J lost 5 bases, and 13 bases lay in between. CDR1 and CDR2 (germline): SGHAT, FQNNGV. The CDR3 DNA reads as TGTGCCAGCAGCTTAGAACAGACGGGATCAACTGAAGCTTTCTTT. Protein sequence: CASSLEQTGSTEAFF.

The CDR3 sequence is CASSPRLAGGTDTQYF. The CDR3 region has the DNA TGTGCCAGTAGTCCCAGACTAGCGGGAGGCACAGATACGCAGTATTTT. This rearrangement joins TRBV19 to TRBJ2-3; 12 nucleotides agree with TRBD2. CDR1 is LNHDA and CDR2 is SQIVND in the germline V gene (reference sequence). There are 16 residues in the CDR3. The trim removed 5 bases at V and 1 base at J, leaving 4 bases unmatched.

The chain joins TRBV5-4 to TRBJ2-5; D perhaps matches TRBD2 (6 bases). The CDR3 runs to 14 residues. Trimming took 6 bases from V and 2 from J, leaving 14 bases between them. Germline CDR1 SGHNT, CDR2 YYREEE (reference sequence). In DNA form, the CDR3 reads TGTGCCAGCACCGTTGGGGCGGGACAAGAGACCCAGTACTTC. It encodes CASTVGAGQETQYF. Combining the CDR3 with reference TRBV5-4 and TRBJ2-5 gives the whole variable domain ETGVTQSPTHLIKTRGQQVTLRCSSQSGHNTVSWYQQALGQGPQFIFQYYREEENGRGNFPPRFSGLQFPNYSSELNVNALELDDSALYLCASTVGAGQETQYFGPGTRLLVL.

The J gene is TRBJ2-1, the V gene TRBV19; 10 nucleotides line up with TRBD1. CDR1 and CDR2 (germline): LNHDA, SQIVND (reference sequence). The CDR3 spans 16 residues. V lost 3 bases to trimming and J lost 4 bases; unmatched junction nucleotides: 6. DNA for the CDR3: TGTGCCAGTAGTATCTCTGGGACAGGGGCGTACAATGAGCAGTTCTTC. Amino acids: CASSISGTGAYNEQFF.

This chain links TRBV7-9 with TRBJ1-2; 8 nucleotides line up with TRBD1. Germline CDR1 reads SEHNR; CDR2 reads FQNEAQ (reference sequence). V lost 0 bases, J lost 7 bases, and 10 bases stayed unmatched. The CDR3 spans 16 residues. Here the CDR3 reads CASSLAGGQGEGGYTF. The CDR3 DNA follows: TGTGCCAGCAGCTTAGCGGGAGGACAGGGTGAGGGTGGCTACACCTTC.

The chain employs TRBV5-1 and TRBJ1-2, with D possibly matching TRBD1 (6 bases). Per germline, CDR1 SGHRS and CDR2 YFSETQ. V was cut by 3 bases and J by 6 bases, with 15 bases left in between. CDR3 length: 14 amino acids. The CDR3 loop reads CASSSNAGDHGYTF. CDR3 nucleotides: TGCGCCAGCAGCTCAAACGCAGGGGACCATGGCTACACCTTC.

The J gene is TRBJ1-2, the V gene TRBV4-2, with D uncertain. CDR1 LGHNA and CDR2 YNFKEQ come from the germline V gene. The CDR3 is 13 residues long. V lost 0 bases, J lost 6 bases, and 8 bases lay in between. The CDR3 spells CASSQDWSDGYTF. The CDR3 bases are TGTGCCAGCAGCCAAGATTGGTCAGATGGCTACACCTTC.

The genes are TRBV7-9 and TRBJ2-1; 13 bases line up with TRBD2. The V gene end was trimmed by 5 bases and the J gene end by 5 bases; junction bases not matched to a gene: 6. The length of the CDR3 is 16 residues. The germline CDR1 and CDR2 sequences are SEHNR and FQNEAQ (reference sequence). CDR3 loop: CASSAWTSGRDNEQFF. In DNA, the CDR3 is TGTGCCAGCAGCGCTTGGACTAGCGGGAGAGACAATGAGCAGTTCTTC.

The chain recombines TRBV30 with TRBJ1-4; D unclear. Germline lookup yields CDR1 GTSNPN and CDR2 SVGIG (reference sequence). Trimming stripped 1 base from V and 5 bases from J, with 8 bases between. The CDR3 spans 13 residues. CDR3 loop: CAWSETENEKLFF. The CDR3 nucleotides are TGTGCCTGGAGTGAAACAGAGAATGAAAAACTGTTTTTT.

The chain is built from TRBV5-3 and TRBJ2-7; a weak D match, TRBD1 (5 bases). TRBV5-3 counts as an open reading frame of uncertain function. V lost 4 bases, J lost 0 bases, and 11 bases lay in between. The CDR3 runs to 14 residues. CDR3 in amino acids: CARSRAGHSYEQYF. DNA of the CDR3: TGTGCCAGAAGCCGGGCAGGGCACTCCTACGAGCAGTACTTC.

The chain carries TRBV6-6 and TRBJ1-5; possible D gene TRBD1, 6 bases. Germline lookup yields CDR1 MNHNY and CDR2 SVGAGI (reference sequence). The CDR3 contains 14 residues. V was cut by 7 bases and J by 2 bases, with 12 bases left in between. The DNA of the CDR3 is TGTGCCAGCACCGGGGCAGGGGGCAATCAGCCCCAGCATTTT. Its translation: CASTGAGGNQPQHF.

With respect to this clone: A junction boundary mismatches the germline segment, possibly from a read error. V and J are TRBV6-1 and TRBJ2-5; 8 bases match TRBD1. Germline loops: CDR1 MNHNS, CDR2 SASEGT. The CDR3 is 11 amino acids. CDR3 sequence: CASREQGVEHF. The DNA for the CDR3 is TGTGCCAGCAGGGAACAGGGGGTAGAGCACTTC.